The 30 T cell receptor beta chains below were found in one sample sequenced in a study of T cells in women clearing cervical HPV infection. Sequencing used immunoSEQ multiplex PCR; TCRdb keeps in-frame clones, though not all of them. The table for this sample gives about 26,000 clones. Sequencing was carried out using blood buffy coat. The receptors were gathered from a woman aged 18-70 years with a cervical HPV16 infection that either progressed to CIN3+ or cleared (not recorded which).

Points on this clone: The read halts 3 residues ahead of the CDR3 end, with the missing end drawn from the germline J gene. The chain uses TRBV7-2 and TRBJ2-2; TRBD1 is a possible D gene (6 bases). The CDR3 extends over 13 amino acids. Germline CDR1 SGHTA, CDR2 FQGNSA. V was cut by 7 bases and J by 5 bases, with 11 bases left in between. CDR3 sequence: CASNLQGTGELFF. The CDR3 DNA, read in part, is TGTGCCAGCAACCTTCAGGGGACCGGGGAG.

For this clone: The read comes to an end 3 residues before the CDR3 does, leaving the germline J gene to fill in the end. This chain connects TRBV7-9 to TRBJ2-7; the match to TRBD1 covers 9 bases. CDR1 is SEHNR, CDR2 FQNEAQ, per germline (reference sequence). The junction had 5 bases not matched to a gene; V was cut back by 5 bases and J by 3 bases. The CDR3 is 14 amino acids. CDR3 residues: CASSATGQGYEQYF. The CDR3 bases that were read are TGTGCCAGCAGCGCCACGGGACAGGGCTACGAG.

About this clone itself: The CDR3 extends 3 residues past the end of the read, so its final part is completed from the germline J gene. The chain joins TRBV10-3 to TRBJ1-3; D not resolved. CDR1 ENHRY and CDR2 SYGVKD come from the germline V gene. This CDR3 contains 13 residues. V shed 4 bases and J shed 4 bases, with 8 bases lying between them. CDR3 bases read: TGTGCCATCAGTGTCTACCTCGGAAACACC. It specifies CAISVYLGNT. The full-length CDR3 reads as CAISVYLGNTIYF.

Points on this clone: Read coverage stops 3 residues before the CDR3 terminus; the germline J gene supplies the remainder. This chain uses TRBV11-1 with TRBJ2-1; weak D call: TRBD2 (5 bases). This CDR3 contains 13 residues. CDR1 is SGHAT and CDR2 is FQDESV in the germline V gene (reference sequence). V lost 1 base to trimming and J lost 8 bases, with 9 bases between them. The CDR3 sequence: CASSLEAVYEQFF. The sequenced part of the CDR3 DNA is TGTGCCAGCAGCTTAGAAGCGGTTTATGAG.

Of note for this clone: The observed sequence ends 3 residues before the CDR3 terminus, with the missing tail filled in from the germline J gene. This sequence joins TRBV7-9 and TRBJ1-2; possible D gene TRBD1, 5 bases. This CDR3 is 12 amino acids long. Germline assignment: CDR1 SEHNR and CDR2 FQNEAQ (reference sequence). CDR3 bases read: TGTGCCAGCAGCCCAGGGCAAGAGAGC. Translated, it gives CASSPGQES. The entire CDR3 is CASSPGQESYTF.

Concerning this clone: The CDR3 extends 3 residues past the end of the read, so its final part is completed from the germline J gene. The rearrangement uses TRBV6-1 and TRBJ2-1; 7 nucleotides match TRBD1. Germline CDR1 reads MNHNS; CDR2 reads SASEGT. Trimming at V came to 4 bases and at J to 7 bases, leaving 4 bases not matched to a gene. The CDR3 is 13 amino acids. The CDR3 region is CASSVQGENEQFF. The CDR3 DNA, read in part, is TGTGCCAGCAGTGTTCAGGGGGAAAATGAG.

Regarding this clone: The read ends 3 residues before the CDR3 terminus; that terminus is restored from the germline J gene. Additional DNA sequences in this sample encode the identical CDR3. The rearrangement links TRBV20-1 to TRBJ2-7, with 10 bases identical to TRBD1. Trimming at V came to 6 bases and at J to 4 bases, leaving 3 bases not matched to a gene. This CDR3 is built from 12 residues. The germline V gene has CDR1 DFQATT and CDR2 SNEGSKA (reference sequence). CDR3 residues: CSARDRGYEQYF. CDR3 DNA, as far as it was read: TGCAGTGCCCGGGACAGGGGTTACGAG.

In the case of this clone: The DNA ends 3 residues before the CDR3 does, and the rest of the CDR3 is filled in from the germline J gene. The rearrangement uses TRBV7-2 and TRBJ1-3; 9 bases align to TRBD1. V shed 4 bases, J shed 4 bases, and the junction held 5 bases outside the gene matches. This CDR3 is built from 15 residues. Germline CDR1 SGHTA, CDR2 FQGNSA. This CDR3 is CASSSYRGRGNTIYF. Partial CDR3 DNA: TGTGCCAGCAGCTCCTACAGGGGGCGAGGAAACACC.

To note about this clone: The junction and the germline gene differ at one end; a read error may be behind it. With the read ending 3 residues before the CDR3 end, the germline J gene is used to fill in that end. V is TRBV4-2 and J is TRBJ2-3; 8 bases agree with TRBD2. The CDR3 sequence is 16 residues long. Germline values: CDR1 LGHNA, CDR2 YNFKEQ. CDR3 residues: CASSQVGGGTTDTQYF. The sequenced CDR3 bases are TGCGCCAGCAGCCAAGTGGGCGGGGGGACCACAGATACG.

In regard to this clone: The CDR3 goes on 3 residues after the read ends, and that part is filled in from the germline J gene. The chain couples TRBV13 to TRBJ2-1; D unresolved. Germline CDR1 and CDR2: PRHDT and FYEKMQ (reference sequence). Between the trimmed V and J ends, which lost 1 base and 4 bases, there was a span of 8 bases. CDR3 length equals 14 residues. The CDR3 sequence: CASSLVGSYNEQFF. Partial CDR3 DNA: TGTGCCAGCAGCTTAGTGGGCAGTTACAATGAG.

As regards this clone: The read finishes 3 residues shy of the CDR3 end, and the germline J gene is used to complete it. The chain uses TRBV19 and TRBJ2-3; D might be TRBD2 (7 bases). Trimming removed 3 bases from V and 5 bases from J, with 18 bases in between. The CDR3 contains 16 residues. Germline assignment: CDR1 LNHDA and CDR2 SQIVND (reference sequence). CDR3 in amino acids: CASSMVSGGRRDTQYF. CDR3 bases read: TGTGCCAGTAGTATGGTTTCGGGGGGCCGTAGAGATACG. Full variable domain (outside the CDR3, taken from reference TRBV19 and TRBJ2-3): DGGITQSPKYLFRKEGQNVTLSCEQNLNHDAMYWYRQDPGQGLRLIYYSQIVNDFQKGDIAEGYSVSREKKESFPLTVTSAQKNPTAFYLCASSMVSGGRRDTQYFGPGTRLTVL.

This clone is classed as medium-sized by frequency. The sequenced fragment ends 3 residues before the CDR3 boundary, so the rest is inferred from the germline J gene. The chain couples TRBV7-9 to TRBJ2-1; 9 bases match TRBD1. Germline trimming cut 4 bases from V and 3 bases from J; bases unmatched to any gene: 4. Looked up from germline, CDR1 is SEHNR and CDR2 is FQNEAQ (reference sequence). This CDR3 has 15 residues. CDR3 residues: CASSSGTGIYNEQFF. The CDR3 bases that were read are TGTGCCAGCAGCTCAGGGACAGGGATCTACAATGAG.

Comment on this clone: The read terminates 3 residues ahead of where the CDR3 ends, so the germline J gene completes it. This rearrangement joins TRBV5-1 to TRBJ2-1, with D maybe TRBD2 (6 bases). The V gene's germline CDR1 is SGHRS and CDR2 YFSETQ. CDR3 length: 14 residues. The V end was cut by 0 bases, the J end by 2 bases, with 6 bases between. The chain's CDR3 is CASSLAGAYNEQFF. The CDR3 bases that were read are TGCGCCAGCAGCTTGGCGGGGGCCTACAATGAG.

To note about this clone: The read gets to within 3 residues of the CDR3 end, and the germline J gene fills in the rest. The chain combines TRBV19 with TRBJ1-2; weak D call: TRBD1 (6 bases). This CDR3 is 16 amino acids long. CDR1 and CDR2 from the germline V gene are LNHDA and SQIVND (reference sequence). CDR3 sequence reads: CASTPGTAGESDTYTF. The sequenced CDR3 bases are TGTGCCAGTACCCCCGGGACCGCAGGGGAGTCAGATACC.

About this clone: The sequenced fragment ends 3 residues before the CDR3 boundary, so the rest is inferred from the germline J gene. The chain has TRBV2 and TRBJ1-5; TRBD1 matches at 7 bases. Unmatched junction bases numbered 8, after V lost 8 bases and J lost 4 bases. Germline values: CDR1 SNHLY, CDR2 FYNNEI. This CDR3 spans 14 amino acids. The part of the CDR3 DNA that was read is TGTGCCAGCCATACAGGGGCCCTTAATCAGCCC. It specifies CASHTGALNQP. The CDR3 in full is CASHTGALNQPQHF.

In regard to this clone: The read gets to within 3 residues of the CDR3 end, and the germline J gene fills in the rest. The V call is TRBV5-4, the J call TRBJ1-6, with TRBD1 as a possible D gene (5 bases). V was cut by 5 bases and J by 5 bases, with 8 bases left in between. The germline V gene encodes CDR1 SGHNT and CDR2 YYREEE (reference sequence). The CDR3 spans 13 residues. CDR3 DNA, as far as it was read: TGTGCCAGCAGTTCAGGGAATAATTCACCC. Translation: CASSSGNNSP. In full, the CDR3 is CASSSGNNSPLHF.

Details on this clone: The missing CDR3 end, 3 residues past where the read stops, is filled in from the germline J gene. This rearrangement joins TRBV30 to TRBJ1-1, with D perhaps TRBD1 (5 bases). Germline values: CDR1 GTSNPN, CDR2 SVGIG (reference sequence). The CDR3 length is 11 residues. The CDR3 DNA, read in part, is TGTGCCTGGAGCAGAGACAGAGAA. Translation: CAWSRDRE. The entire CDR3 reads CAWSRDREAFF.

With regard to this clone: The CDR3 end is not reached by the read, which stops 3 residues before it; the germline J gene fills it in. The gene calls are TRBV6-1 and TRBJ1-2; TRBD1 agrees at 8 bases. In germline, CDR1 is MNHNS, CDR2 SASEGT. The CDR3 contains 14 residues. CDR3 DNA (partial): TGTGCCAGCAGTGAAGGGACAGGGCGTGGTGCC. It yields the protein CASSEGTGRGA. The full CDR3 protein is CASSEGTGRGAYTF.

Worth noting for this clone: Sequencing ends 3 residues short of the CDR3 end; the germline J gene provides the rest. The chain is built from TRBV20-1 and TRBJ1-6; D gene unclear. V lost 0 bases and J 7 bases, leaving 13 bases between the germline ends. This CDR3 is 15 amino acids long. Looked up from germline, CDR1 is DFQATT and CDR2 is SNEGSKA (reference sequence). The CDR3 bases that were read are TGCAGTGCTAGAGATCTCGGGGTTTCCAATTCACCC. It encodes CSARDLGVSNSP. The whole CDR3 sequence reads CSARDLGVSNSPLHF.

Comments on this clone: The DNA ends 3 residues before the CDR3 does, and the rest of the CDR3 is filled in from the germline J gene. The chain uses TRBV5-1 and TRBJ1-5; D unclear. This CDR3 spans 13 amino acids. Per germline, CDR1 SGHRS and CDR2 YFSETQ. The V and J ends lost 4 bases and 4 bases respectively, with 9 bases between them. CDR3 DNA (partial): TGCGCCAGCAGCCTTGACGGGAATCAGCCC. Its translation: CASSLDGNQP. The CDR3 as a whole reads CASSLDGNQPQHF.

A note on this clone: The read comes to an end 3 residues before the CDR3 does, leaving the germline J gene to fill in the end. The chain couples TRBV6-1 to TRBJ1-4; D uncertain. The length of the CDR3 is 12 residues. V was trimmed by 3 bases and J by 7 bases, leaving 6 bases between them. Germline V gives CDR1 MNHNS, CDR2 SASEGT. Incomplete CDR3 DNA: TGTGCCAGCAGTGATCTCCCTGAAAAA. Amino acid sequence: CASSDLPEK. The whole CDR3 region reads CASSDLPEKLFF.

Worth noting for this clone: The CDR3 extends 3 residues past the end of the read, so its final part is completed from the germline J gene. V gene TRBV6-4 combines with J gene TRBJ2-1, with TRBD2 matching over 8 bases. V lost 2 bases and J lost 7; bases outside the gene matches: 7. Germline CDR1 reads MRHNA; CDR2 reads SNTAGT. CDR3 length: 15 amino acids. Incomplete CDR3 DNA: TGTGCCAGCAGTGACAGCGGGGGCCCCTCAAATGAG. Protein: CASSDSGGPSNE. The full CDR3 reads CASSDSGGPSNEQFF.

About this clone itself: The read terminates 3 residues ahead of where the CDR3 ends, so the germline J gene completes it. The chain has TRBV5-1 and TRBJ1-3; D remains ambiguous. CDR3 size: 16 residues. Trimming left V 1 base short and J 0 bases short, with 11 bases between. Germline CDR1 and CDR2: SGHRS and YFSETQ. CDR3 DNA (partial): TGCGCCAGCAGCTTGACCTACCCCGTCTCTGGAAACACC. It yields the protein CASSLTYPVSGNT. The complete CDR3 sequence is CASSLTYPVSGNTIYF.

As to this clone: The read stops 3 residues short of the end of the CDR3; the missing end is completed from the germline J gene. The J gene is TRBJ2-1, the V gene TRBV7-9, with 8 positions matching TRBD2. CDR1 and CDR2 from the germline V gene are SEHNR and FQNEAQ (reference sequence). CDR3 length: 15 amino acids. Germline trimming cut 5 bases from V and 6 bases from J; bases unmatched to any gene: 9. The CDR3 sequence: CASSLSGLVGNEQFF. The DNA read from the CDR3 is TGTGCCAGCAGCCTTTCGGGACTAGTAGGCAATGAG. The variable domain in full, completed from reference TRBV7-9 and TRBJ2-1, reads DTGVSQNPRHKITKRGQNVTFRCDPISEHNRLYWYRQTLGQGPEFLTYFQNEAQLEKSRLLSDRFSAERPKGSFSTLEIQRTEQGDSAMYLCASSLSGLVGNEQFFGPGTRLTVL.

For this clone: Sequencing ends 3 residues short of the CDR3 end; the germline J gene provides the rest. The rearrangement joins TRBV11-3 to TRBJ2-2, with D possibly matching TRBD1 (5 bases). This CDR3 comprises 13 residues. Germline lookup yields CDR1 SGHNT and CDR2 YENEEA. Trimming shortened V by 3 bases and J by 7 bases, and 9 bases separated the two germline ends. CDR3 amino acids: CASSLGQLGELFF. The CDR3 bases that were read are TGTGCCAGCAGCTTGGGGCAGCTCGGGGAG.

Points on this clone: The CDR3 goes on 3 residues after the read ends, and that part is filled in from the germline J gene. The rearrangement links TRBV30 to TRBJ1-4; the D is unclear. V lost 2 bases and J 8 bases, leaving 12 bases between the germline ends. This CDR3 region has 13 residues. Germline CDR1 and CDR2: GTSNPN and SVGIG (reference sequence). The CDR3 protein is CAWSMRIGEKLFF. The DNA read from the CDR3 is TGTGCCTGGAGTATGAGGATAGGGGAAAAA.

With regard to this clone: From the germline J gene comes the end of the CDR3, since the read stops 3 residues before it. J is TRBJ2-1 and V is TRBV30, with TRBD2 matching over 10 bases. Looked up from germline, CDR1 is GTSNPN and CDR2 is SVGIG (reference sequence). This CDR3 has 14 amino acids. V gave up 8 bases and J gave up 7 bases; unmatched junction bases: 11. Incomplete CDR3 DNA: TGTGCCCACCAAGCGGGGGGGCTCTCGAATGAG. This translates into CAHQAGGLSNE. The complete CDR3 sequence is CAHQAGGLSNEQFF.

About this clone itself: The sequence runs out 3 residues before the end of the CDR3; the remainder is reconstructed from the germline J gene. The chain is built from TRBV4-1 and TRBJ2-7; D gene uncertain. Trimming pared 0 bases from V and 4 bases from J, leaving 16 bases between. Germline assignment: CDR1 MGHRA and CDR2 YSYEKL. The CDR3 contains 16 residues. The CDR3 DNA, read in part, is TGCGCCAGCAGCCAAGATTGGTCAGTTCCTCCTTACGAG. Its translation is CASSQDWSVPPYE. The full CDR3 sequence reads CASSQDWSVPPYEQYF.

On this clone: The read terminates 3 residues before the CDR3 end, so the remaining end is supplied by the germline J gene. The chain carries TRBV9 and TRBJ2-5; D uncertain. The V end lost 0 bases, the J end lost 7 bases, and 7 bases lay between the germline ends. In germline, CDR1 is SGDLS, CDR2 YYNGEE. The length of the CDR3 is 12 residues. CDR3 DNA, as far as it was read: TGTGCCAGCAGCGTAGACGGCGGGACC. Translating it yields CASSVDGGT. The whole CDR3 sequence is CASSVDGGTQYF.

Turning to this clone: With the read ending 3 residues before the CDR3 end, the germline J gene is used to fill in that end. J is TRBJ1-2 and V is TRBV19; a weak D match, TRBD1 (5 bases). Germline V CDR1 and CDR2: LNHDA, SQIVND (reference sequence). This CDR3 comprises 14 residues. CDR3: CASTTSRGDNDYTF. Incomplete CDR3 DNA: TGTGCCAGTACCACAAGCCGAGGGGATAACGAC.